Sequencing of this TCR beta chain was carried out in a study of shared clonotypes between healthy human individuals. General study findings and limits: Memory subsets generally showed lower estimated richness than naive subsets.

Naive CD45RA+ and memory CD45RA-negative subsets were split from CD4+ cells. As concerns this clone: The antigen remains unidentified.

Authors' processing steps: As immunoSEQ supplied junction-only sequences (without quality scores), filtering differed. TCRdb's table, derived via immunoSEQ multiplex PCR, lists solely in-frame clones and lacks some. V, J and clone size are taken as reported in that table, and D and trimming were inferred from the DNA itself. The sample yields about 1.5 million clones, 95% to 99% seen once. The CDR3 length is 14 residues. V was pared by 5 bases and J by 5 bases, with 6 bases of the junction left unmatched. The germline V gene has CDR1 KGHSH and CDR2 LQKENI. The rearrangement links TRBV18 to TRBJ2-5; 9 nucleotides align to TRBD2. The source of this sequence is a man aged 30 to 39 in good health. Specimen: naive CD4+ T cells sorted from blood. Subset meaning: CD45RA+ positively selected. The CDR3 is CASSAREGHETQYF. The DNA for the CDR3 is TGTGCCAGCTCAGCGCGGGAGGGCCACGAGACCCAGTACTTC.